This T cell receptor (beta chain) derives from a study of blood T cells in healthy people across ages. Isolation recovered at least 7 million PBMCs from every sample. As regards this clonotype: The antigen remains undetermined.

The length of the CDR3 is 15 residues. V was clipped by 6 bases and J by 3 bases, with 17 bases between them. The germline gives CDR1 SNHLY, CDR2 FYNNEI. General observations from the study: CMV status of donors was not determined, possibly confounding expanded clonotype changes. Researchers report that TCR beta diversity correlated strongly with naive T cell percentage. More naive CD4+ cells and higher diversity marked long-lived donors relative to aged donors.

Primers used in a second PCR of about 6 to 11 cycles were a sample-barcoded 5' primer and a J-beta primer mix. A single record per CDR3 protein comes from TCRdb applying MiXCR to the 5' RACE reads. The sample includes roughly 680,000 distinct CDR3 sequences, approximately 49% seen only once; the top ten take under 35%. This receptor was taken from a woman aged 60 to 75 in good health. The rearrangement links TRBV2 to TRBJ1-1, with D perhaps TRBD1 (6 bases). Sequencing was done on a sample of blood. The CDR3, as DNA: TGTGCCAGCAGGAGGGTGGAGGGGGTCGACACTGAAGCTTTCTTT. This translates into CASRRVEGVDTEAFF.